This T cell receptor (beta chain) was profiled in a study of tumor and adjacent non-tumor tissue in lung cancer. The overall study: There were 11 to 13 adenocarcinoma, a couple of squamous cell carcinoma and 1 small cell lung cancer cases. General study results and limits: TCR diversity was significantly greater in tumor than normal lung tissue. Normal lung showed higher cumulative top 100 clone frequency than tumor. Higher tumor TCR diversity was associated with shorter survival.

TCRbeta libraries were built with three rounds of nested PCR, modified from ARM-PCR. TCRdb ran MiXCR on the multiplex PCR reads and lists one entry per CDR3 protein. The data hold 110,000 or so distinct CDR3 sequences, with roughly 75% observed a single time. The CDR3 length is 16 residues. Trimming cost V 0 bases and J 8 bases, with 19 bases left between them. From germline, CDR1 is MNHEY and CDR2 SVGAGI. In the case of this clonotype: Its specificity is not known. It is likely a read error, because the conserved phenylalanine at the end of the CDR3 is missing.

RNA was extracted from bulk tissue without any cell sorting. The origin of this receptor is a woman aged 60-70 years with non-small cell lung cancer. This chain uses TRBV6-5 with TRBJ1-2; possibly TRBD1 for D (6 bases). Input material: lung tumor tissue. This CDR3 reads CASSYSKVGQLYGYTS. The CDR3 DNA reads TGTGCCAGCAGTTACTCGAAGGTCGGACAGCTATACGGCTACACCTCC.